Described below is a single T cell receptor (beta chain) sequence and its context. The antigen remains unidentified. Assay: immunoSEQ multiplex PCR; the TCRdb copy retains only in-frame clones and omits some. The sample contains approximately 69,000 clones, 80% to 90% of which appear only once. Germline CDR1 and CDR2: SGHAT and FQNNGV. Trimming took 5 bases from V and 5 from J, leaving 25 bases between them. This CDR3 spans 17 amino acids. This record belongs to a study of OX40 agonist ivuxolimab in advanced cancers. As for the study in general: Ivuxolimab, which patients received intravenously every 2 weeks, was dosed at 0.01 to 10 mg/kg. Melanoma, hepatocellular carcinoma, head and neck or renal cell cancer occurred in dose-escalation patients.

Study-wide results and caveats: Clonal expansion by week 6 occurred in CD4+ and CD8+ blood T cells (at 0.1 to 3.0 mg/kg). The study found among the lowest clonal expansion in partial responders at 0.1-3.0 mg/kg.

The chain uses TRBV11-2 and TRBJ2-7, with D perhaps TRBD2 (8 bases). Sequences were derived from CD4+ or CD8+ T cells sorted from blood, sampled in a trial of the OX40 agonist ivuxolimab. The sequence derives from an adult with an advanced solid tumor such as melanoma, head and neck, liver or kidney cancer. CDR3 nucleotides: TGTGCCAGCAGCCCGGGAGGGCCGGACAGGCGAAGGCACGAGCAGTACTTC. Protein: CASSPGGPDRRRHEQYF.